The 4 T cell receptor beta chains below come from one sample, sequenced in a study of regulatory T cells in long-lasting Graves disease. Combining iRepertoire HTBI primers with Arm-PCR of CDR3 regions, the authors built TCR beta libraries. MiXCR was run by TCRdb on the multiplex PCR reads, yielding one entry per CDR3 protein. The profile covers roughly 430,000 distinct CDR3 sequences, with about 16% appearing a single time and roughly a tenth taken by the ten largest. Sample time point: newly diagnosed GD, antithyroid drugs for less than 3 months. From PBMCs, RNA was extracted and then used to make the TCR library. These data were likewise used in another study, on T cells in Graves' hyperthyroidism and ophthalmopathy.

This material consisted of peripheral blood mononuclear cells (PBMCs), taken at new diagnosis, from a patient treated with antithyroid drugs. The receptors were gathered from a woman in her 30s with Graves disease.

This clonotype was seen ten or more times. The CDR3 sequence is CASINSITEAFF. CDR3 coding DNA: TGTGCCAGCATCAACAGTATCACTGAAGCTTTCTTT. The rearrangement links TRBV28 to TRBJ1-1; unclear D gene. V lost 7 bases to trimming and J lost 4 bases, with 10 bases between them. The CDR3 loop spans 12 amino acids. Germline assignment: CDR1 MDHEN and CDR2 SYDVKM.

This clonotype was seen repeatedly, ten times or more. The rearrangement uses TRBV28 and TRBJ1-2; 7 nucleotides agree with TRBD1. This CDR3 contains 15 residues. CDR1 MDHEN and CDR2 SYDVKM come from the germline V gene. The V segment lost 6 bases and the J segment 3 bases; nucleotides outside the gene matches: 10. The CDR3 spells CASRGLGGSDYGYTF. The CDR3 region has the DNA TGTGCCAGCAGAGGCTTAGGGGGCTCGGACTATGGCTACACCTTC.

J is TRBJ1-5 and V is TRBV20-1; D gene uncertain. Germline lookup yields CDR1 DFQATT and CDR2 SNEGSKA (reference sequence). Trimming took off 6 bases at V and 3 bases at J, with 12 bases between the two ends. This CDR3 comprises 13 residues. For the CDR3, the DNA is TGCAGTGCGCCGACCGACTACAATCAGCCCCAGCATTTT. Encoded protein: CSAPTDYNQPQHF.

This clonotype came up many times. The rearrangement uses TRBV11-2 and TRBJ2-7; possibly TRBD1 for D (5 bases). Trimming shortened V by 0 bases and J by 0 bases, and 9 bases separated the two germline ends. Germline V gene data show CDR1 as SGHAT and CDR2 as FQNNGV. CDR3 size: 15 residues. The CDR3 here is CASSLEGQASYEQYF. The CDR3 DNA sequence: TGTGCCAGCAGCTTAGAAGGACAAGCCTCCTACGAGCAGTACTTC.